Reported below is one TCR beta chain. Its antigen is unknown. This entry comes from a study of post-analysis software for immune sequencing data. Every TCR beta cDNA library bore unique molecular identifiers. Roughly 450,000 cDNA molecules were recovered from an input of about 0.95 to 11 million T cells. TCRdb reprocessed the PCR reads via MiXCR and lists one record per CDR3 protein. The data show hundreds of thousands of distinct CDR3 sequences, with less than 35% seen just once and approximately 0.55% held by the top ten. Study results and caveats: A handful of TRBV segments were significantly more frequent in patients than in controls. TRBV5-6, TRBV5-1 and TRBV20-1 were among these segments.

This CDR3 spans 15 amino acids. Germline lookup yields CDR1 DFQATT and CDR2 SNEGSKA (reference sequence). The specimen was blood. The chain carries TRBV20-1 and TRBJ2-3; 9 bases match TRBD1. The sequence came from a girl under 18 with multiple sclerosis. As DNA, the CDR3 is TGCAGCTACTATAGACAGGGGGGGTTCACAGATACGCAGTATTTT. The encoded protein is CSYYRQGGFTDTQYF.